This T cell receptor beta chain stems from a study of post-analysis software for immune sequencing data. The CDR3 has 15 amino acids. V gave up 3 bases and J gave up 2 bases; unmatched junction bases: 4. Researchers reported that TCR beta cDNA libraries carried unique molecular identifiers. MiXCR was run by TCRdb on the PCR reads, yielding one entry per CDR3 protein. The sample consists of about 160,000 distinct CDR3 sequences, about 37% of them appearing once. The sample holds a few counts of this clonotype. This sample comprised blood, obtained after autologous hematopoietic stem cell transplantation. The chain carries TRBV12-3 or TRBV12-4 and TRBJ2-7; 10 positions match TRBD2. The sequence was collected from a girl under 18 with multiple sclerosis. CDR3 sequence reads: CASSFITSGTYEQYF. Here the CDR3 DNA reads TGTGCCAGCAGTTTTATAACTAGCGGGACCTACGAGCAGTACTTC.